These 2 T cell receptor beta chains were all obtained from the same sample, sequenced in a study of T-cell reconstitution after alpha-beta-depleted transplantation in children. A TCRbeta library incorporating unique molecular identifiers was prepared. MiXCR was run by TCRdb on the PCR reads, yielding one entry per CDR3 protein. The sample gives roughly 670,000 distinct CDR3 sequences, about an eighth of which show up once; 0.65% to 0.9% is in the top ten. Sequencing used PBMCs, obtained before TCRalphabeta/CD19-depleted stem cell transplant. The receptors were gathered from a girl aged 2-10 years with congenital amegakaryocytic thrombocytopenia, due to receive a stem cell transplant.

This clonotype was recorded a few times. The V gene is TRBV15, the J gene TRBJ2-7; TRBD2 aligns across 10 bases. The V segment lost 5 bases and the J segment 5 bases; nucleotides outside the gene matches: 9. This CDR3 comprises 15 residues. The V gene's germline CDR1 is LNHNV and CDR2 YYDKDF (reference sequence). The CDR3 loop reads CATSWLTSGANEQYF. The CDR3 DNA follows: TGTGCCACCAGCTGGCTAACTAGCGGGGCTAACGAGCAGTACTTC.

This clonotype was seen a handful of times. Here the CDR3 reads CSARLNRGDNIQYF. CDR3 bases: TGCAGTGCTAGATTAAACAGGGGGGATAACATTCAGTACTTC. This chain connects TRBV20-1 to TRBJ2-4; 8 positions match TRBD1. CDR3 length: 14 amino acids. Germline V gene data show CDR1 as DFQATT and CDR2 as SNEGSKA (reference sequence). With V trimmed by 2 bases and J by 7 bases, 7 bases remained unmatched.